These T cell receptor beta chains were read from a single sample in a study of glioma-infiltrating T cells. One entry per CDR3 protein results from TCRdb running MiXCR on the multiplex PCR reads. In the table there are about 93,000 distinct CDR3 sequences, 40% of which are singletons. The specimen sequenced was glioma tissue, nonneoplastic brain tissue, or PBMCs (not recorded which). These TCRs come from a human donor with low-grade glioma or glioblastoma, undergoing nonglioma brain surgery, or in good health (not recorded which). Both conserved end residues are part of each CDR3. Each record gives: V gene, CDR3 length, D gene, J gene, clone size, CDR3 DNA, CDR3 protein. D genes are given only for firm matches. A row's size may be missing; if present it is once, few, many or a size class.

>TRBV24-1|14|.|TRBJ2-3|many
TGTGCCACCAGTGTATCAAGGGGCACAGATACGCAGTATTTT
CATSVSRGTDTQYF
>TRBV18|12|TRBD1|TRBJ2-7|many
TGTGCCAGCACCGGGACAGACTACGAGCAGTACTTC
CASTGTDYEQYF
>TRBV3-1|12|.|TRBJ2-7|many
TGTGCCAGCAGCACTTATGACTACGAGCAGTACTTC
CASSTYDYEQYF
>TRBV7-2|13|.|TRBJ2-5|many
TGTGCCAGCAGCTTTCAGACCAAAGAGACCCAGTACTTC
CASSFQTKETQYF
>TRBV6-1|15|.|TRBJ1-1|once
TGTGCCAGCAGTGTAAGGAGAGGGATGAACACTGAAGCTTTCTTT
CASSVRRGMNTEAFF
>TRBV4-1|16|TRBD2|TRBJ2-7|many
TGCGCCAGCAGCCAAGCTAGCGGGAGTTTAGGTCACGAGCAGTACTTC
CASSQASGSLGHEQYF
>TRBV19|15|.|TRBJ1-1|many
TGTGCCAGCGTCAACCAGGGGTCCCCGAACACTGAAGCTTTCTTT
CASVNQGSPNTEAFF
>TRBV20-1|13|.|TRBJ2-1|many
TGCAGTGCTAGAGCGGGGTGGAACAATGAGCAGTTCTTC
CSARAGWNNEQFF
>TRBV6-2/TRBV6-3|14|TRBD1|TRBJ2-5|medium-sized
TGTGCCAGCAGTGCTCAGACAGGGAAAGAGACCCAGTACTTC
CASSAQTGKETQYF
>TRBV11-3|16|TRBD2|TRBJ2-1|.
TGTGCCAGCAGCTTAGATGCTAGCGGGATTTACAATGGGCAGTTCTTC
CASSLDASGIYNGQFF
>TRBV28|9|.|TRBJ2-3|many
TGTGCCGGAGGTCGTACGCAGTATTTT
CAGGRTQYF
>TRBV7-6|14|TRBD1|TRBJ2-1|many
TGTGCCAGCAGCCAACCGGGACAGGGAAGAGAGCAGTTCTTC
CASSQPGQGREQFF
>TRBV5-4|15|TRBD2|TRBJ2-3|many
TGTGCCAGCAGAAAGACTAGCGGGGAGGCAGATACGCAGTATTTT
CASRKTSGEADTQYF
>TRBV12-3/TRBV12-4|11|.|TRBJ2-7|many
TGTGCCAGCAGTTACTACAGGGAGCAGTACTTC
CASSYYREQYF
>TRBV6-5|14|.|TRBJ2-7|.
TGTGCCAGCAGTTACGCGACTAGCTCCTACGAGCAGTACTTC
CASSYATSSYEQYF
>TRBV7-2|14|TRBD1|TRBJ2-1|.
TGTGCCAGCAGCCACGACAGGGGGCTTGATGAGCAGTTCTTC
CASSHDRGLDEQFF
>TRBV20-1|12|TRBD1|TRBJ1-2|many
TGCAGTGCTAGTTGGACAGGATATGGCTACACCTTC
CSASWTGYGYTF
>TRBV19|16|.|TRBJ2-5|many
TGTGCCAGTAGTAAGTGGAGGGAGGCCGCACGGGAGACCCAGTACTTC
CASSKWREAARETQYF
>TRBV28|16|TRBD1|TRBJ2-7|.
TGTGCCAGCAGTTTATTGGACACCGACAGGGCTGGCGAGCAGTACTTC
CASSLLDTDRAGEQYF
>TRBV20-1|14|.|TRBJ2-5|many
TGCAGTGCTAGAAAGCTTCTACTAAAAGAGACCCAGTACTTC
CSARKLLLKETQYF
>TRBV9|14|TRBD2|TRBJ2-5|few
TGTGCCAGCAGCGTGGCAGGGAGGGAAGAGACCCAGTACTTC
CASSVAGREETQYF
>TRBV20-1|14|.|TRBJ2-7|.
TGCAGTGCTAGAGATTCCAGGCTACCCTACGAGCAGTACTTC
CSARDSRLPYEQYF
>TRBV6-2/TRBV6-3|13|.|TRBJ1-2|once
TGTGCCAGCAGGGCAGGCCTTACCTATGGCTACACCTTC
CASRAGLTYGYTF
>TRBV12-3/TRBV12-4|14|TRBD1|TRBJ1-2|.
TGTGCCAGCAGTTCACAACAGGGGTATTATGGCTACACCTTC
CASSSQQGYYGYTF
>TRBV4-3|16|.|TRBJ2-7|.
TGCGCCAGCAGCCAAGAAAGTAGGGGGAGTGTATACGAGCAGTACTTC
CASSQESRGSVYEQYF
>TRBV19|15|.|TRBJ2-6|many
TGTGCCAGTAGTATAGATGGTGCCGGGGCCAACGTCCTGACTTTC
CASSIDGAGANVLTF
>TRBV20-1|12|.|TRBJ2-1|many
TGCAGTGCCGCCCCCATTTACAATGAGCAGTTCTTC
CSAAPIYNEQFF
>TRBV12-3/TRBV12-4|14|.|TRBJ1-4|many
TGTGCCAGCAGTTTATCGAGCCGGCGCGAAAAACTGTTTTTT
CASSLSSRREKLFF
>TRBV10-3|15|.|TRBJ1-1|many
TGTGCCATCAGTCGAGACAGGAGCATGAACACTGAAGCTTTCTTT
CAISRDRSMNTEAFF
>TRBV11-2|15|.|TRBJ2-1|.
TGTGCCAGCAGCTTAGGACTAAGGTCGTGCAATGAGCAGTTCTTC
CASSLGLRSCNEQFF
>TRBV2|14|.|TRBJ2-5|many
TGTGCCAGCAGTGCGACATCTCGGGAGGAGACCCAGTACTTC
CASSATSREETQYF
>TRBV18|18|.|TRBJ1-1|many
TGTGCCAGCTCACCGTTTATAGCGAGGAGGGCACCGAACACTGAAGCTTTCTTT
CASSPFIARRAPNTEAFF
>TRBV20-1|13|.|TRBJ2-5|many
TGCAGTGCTAGAGTGGGGGCTCAAGAGACCCAGTACTTC
CSARVGAQETQYF
>TRBV7-8|15|.|TRBJ1-1|many
TGTGCCAGCAGCTTAGTTGGGGGTGCGAACACTGAAGCTTTCTTT
CASSLVGGANTEAFF
>TRBV28|15|TRBD1|TRBJ1-3|many
TGTGCCAGCAGTTCGACGGGACAGGCCGTAAGCACCATATATTTT
CASSSTGQAVSTIYF
>TRBV15|13|TRBD1|TRBJ1-1|many
TGTGCCACCAGCGCTCAGGGGGGCACTGAAGCTTTCTTT
CATSAQGGTEAFF
>TRBV4-2|17|TRBD2|TRBJ2-1|many
TGTGCCAGCAGCCAAGATCGAGCGGGAGGGCTTGAGGGTGAGCAGTTCTTC
CASSQDRAGGLEGEQFF
>TRBV10-2|14|TRBD1|TRBJ2-7|.
TGCGCCAGCAGTGAGACAGGGGGTGCTTACGAGCAGTACTTC
CASSETGGAYEQYF